What follows describes a single TCR beta chain. The data derive from a study of blood T cell repertoires in COVID-19. Original handling: Reference gene primers were amplified, and this amplification served to estimate nucleated cell counts. Clones were read by immunoSEQ multiplex PCR, and TCRdb kept only the in-frame ones, dropping some. From that table come the V and J calls and clone size; the DNA was used to work out D and trimming. The sample yields under 150,000 clones, about 92% seen once. Sequenced material: peripheral blood. This receptor was identified in a man in his fifties or sixties with COVID-19, enrolled during active disease.

DNA for the CDR3: TGTGTCAGAAGCCGACGGGCAGGGCCTAGGGAGACCCAGTACTTC. Translation: CVRSRRAGPRETQYF. The chain recombines TRBV7-5 with TRBJ2-5; TRBD1, the table's D call, was not compared with the DNA. TRBV7-5 is designated a pseudogene. This CDR3 spans 15 amino acids.